This TCR beta chain was retrieved from a study of regulatory dendritic cells for organ transplantation. The germline gives CDR1 SGHTA, CDR2 FQGTGA. This CDR3 is 15 amino acids long. V gave up 0 bases and J gave up 0 bases, with 7 bases separating them. Profiling relied on immunoSEQ multiplex PCR, and the TCRdb table lists in-frame clones only, not all of them. Here the sample spans under 45,000 clones, 70% to 90% being singletons. The sample consisted of naive CD4+ T cells from blood. Described subset: CD45RA+ naive T cells. V is TRBV7-3 and J is TRBJ2-3, with D uncertain. The receptor comes from a human donor in good health. The chain's CDR3 is CASSLTVISTDTQYF. The DNA for the CDR3 is TGTGCCAGCAGCTTAACAGTTATTAGCACAGATACGCAGTATTTT.